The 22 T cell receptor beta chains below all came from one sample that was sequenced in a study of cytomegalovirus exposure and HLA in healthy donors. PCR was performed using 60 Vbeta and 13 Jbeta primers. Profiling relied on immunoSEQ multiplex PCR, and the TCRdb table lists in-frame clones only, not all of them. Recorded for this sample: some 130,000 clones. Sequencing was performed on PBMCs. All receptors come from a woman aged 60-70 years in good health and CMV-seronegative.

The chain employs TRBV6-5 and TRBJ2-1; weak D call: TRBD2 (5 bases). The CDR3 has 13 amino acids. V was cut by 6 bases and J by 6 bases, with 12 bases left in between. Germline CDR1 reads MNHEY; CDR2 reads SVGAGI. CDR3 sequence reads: CASRAGMRNEQFF. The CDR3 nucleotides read TGTGCCAGCAGAGCCGGGATGCGCAATGAGCAGTTCTTC.

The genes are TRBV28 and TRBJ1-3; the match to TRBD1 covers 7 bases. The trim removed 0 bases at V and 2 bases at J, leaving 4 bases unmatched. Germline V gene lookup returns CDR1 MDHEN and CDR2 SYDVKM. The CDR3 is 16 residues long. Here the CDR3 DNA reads TGTGCCAGCAGTTTATGGCGACAGGGAGCTGGAAACACCATATATTTT. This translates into CASSLWRQGAGNTIYF.

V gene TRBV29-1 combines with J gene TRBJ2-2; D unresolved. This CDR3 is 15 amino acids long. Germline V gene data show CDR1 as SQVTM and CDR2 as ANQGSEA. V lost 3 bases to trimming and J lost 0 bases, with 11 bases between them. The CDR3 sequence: CSVEWAMPNTGELFF. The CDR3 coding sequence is TGCAGCGTTGAGTGGGCTATGCCGAACACCGGGGAGCTGTTTTTT.

The CDR3 protein is CASSLARVDTEAFF. CDR3 coding DNA: TGCGCCAGCAGCTTGGCCAGGGTAGACACTGAAGCTTTCTTT. J is TRBJ1-1 and V is TRBV5-1; D might be TRBD1 (5 bases). There are 14 residues in the CDR3. V was shortened by 0 bases and J by 3 bases, with 9 bases between the two germline ends. Germline V CDR1 and CDR2: SGHRS, YFSETQ.

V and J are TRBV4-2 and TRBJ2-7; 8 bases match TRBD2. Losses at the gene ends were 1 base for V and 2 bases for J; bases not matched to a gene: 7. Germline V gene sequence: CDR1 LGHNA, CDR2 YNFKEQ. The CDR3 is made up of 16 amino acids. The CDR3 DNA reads TGTGCCAGCAGCCAAGTGAGTAGCGGGGTAACCTACGAGCAGTACTTC. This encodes CASSQVSSGVTYEQYF.

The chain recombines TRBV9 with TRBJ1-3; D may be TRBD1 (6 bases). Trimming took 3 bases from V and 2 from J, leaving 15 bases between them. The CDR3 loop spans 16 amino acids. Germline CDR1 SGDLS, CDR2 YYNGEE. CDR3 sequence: CASSGGPDSTGNTIYF. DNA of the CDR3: TGTGCCAGCAGCGGGGGGCCGGACAGTACTGGAAACACCATATATTTT. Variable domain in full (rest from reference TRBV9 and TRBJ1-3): DSGVTQTPKHLITATGQRVTLRCSPRSGDLSVYWYQQSLDQGLQFLIQYYNGEERAKGNILERFSAQQFPDLHSELNLSSLELGDSALYFCASSGGPDSTGNTIYFGEGSWLTVV.

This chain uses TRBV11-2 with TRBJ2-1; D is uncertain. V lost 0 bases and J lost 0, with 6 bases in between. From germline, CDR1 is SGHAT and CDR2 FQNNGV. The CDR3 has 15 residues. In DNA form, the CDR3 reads TGTGCCAGCAGCTTAGAAAGGAGCTCCTACAATGAGCAGTTCTTC. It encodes CASSLERSSYNEQFF. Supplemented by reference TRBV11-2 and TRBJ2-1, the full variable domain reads EAGVAQSPRYKIIEKRQSVAFWCNPISGHATLYWYQQILGQGPKLLIQFQNNGVVDDSQLPKDRFSAERLKGVDSTLKIQPAKLEDSAVYLCASSLERSSYNEQFFGPGTRLTVL.

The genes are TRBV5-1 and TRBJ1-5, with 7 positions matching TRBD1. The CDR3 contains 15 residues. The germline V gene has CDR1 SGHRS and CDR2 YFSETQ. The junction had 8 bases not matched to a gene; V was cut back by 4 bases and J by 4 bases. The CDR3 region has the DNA TGCGCCAGCAGCCAAACAGGGGCCTTTAATCAGCCCCAGCATTTT. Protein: CASSQTGAFNQPQHF. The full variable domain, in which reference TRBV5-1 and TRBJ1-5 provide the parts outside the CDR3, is KAGVTQTPRYLIKTRGQQVTLSCSPISGHRSVSWYQQTPGQGLQFLFEYFSETQRNKGNFPGRFSGRQFSNSRSEMNVSTLELGDSALYLCASSQTGAFNQPQHFGDGTRLSIL.

CDR3 residues: CASSTGQGDTEAFF. The CDR3 DNA sequence: TGTGCCAGCAGCACTGGACAGGGGGATACTGAAGCTTTCTTT. The chain has TRBV5-6 and TRBJ1-1; 10 nucleotides agree with TRBD1. This CDR3 is built from 14 residues. The V segment lost 4 bases and the J segment 5 bases; nucleotides outside the gene matches: 5. Per germline, CDR1 SGHDT and CDR2 YYEEEE.

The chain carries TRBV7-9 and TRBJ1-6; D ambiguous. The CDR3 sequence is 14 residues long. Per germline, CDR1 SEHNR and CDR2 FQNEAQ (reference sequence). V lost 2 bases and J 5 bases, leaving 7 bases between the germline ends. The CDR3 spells CASSLSSDNSPLHF. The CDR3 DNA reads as TGTGCCAGCAGCTTAAGCAGCGATAATTCACCCCTCCACTTT.

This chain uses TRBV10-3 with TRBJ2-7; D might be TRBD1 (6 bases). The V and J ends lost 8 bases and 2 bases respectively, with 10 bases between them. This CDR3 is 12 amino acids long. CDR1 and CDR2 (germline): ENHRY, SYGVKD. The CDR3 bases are TGTGCCATCGGGACATCTACCTACGAGCAGTACTTC. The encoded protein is CAIGTSTYEQYF.

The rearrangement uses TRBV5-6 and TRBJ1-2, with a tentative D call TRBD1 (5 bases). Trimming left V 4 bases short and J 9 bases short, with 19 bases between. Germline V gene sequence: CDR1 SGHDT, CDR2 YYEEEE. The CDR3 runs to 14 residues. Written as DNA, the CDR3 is TGTGCCAGCAGCCGGCTGACAGCTACCGAACGCTACACCTTC. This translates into CASSRLTATERYTF.

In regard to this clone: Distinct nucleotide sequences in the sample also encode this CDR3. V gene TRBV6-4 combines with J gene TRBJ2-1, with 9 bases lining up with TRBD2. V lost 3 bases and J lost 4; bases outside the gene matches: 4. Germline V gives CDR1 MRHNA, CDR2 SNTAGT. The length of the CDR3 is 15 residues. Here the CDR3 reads CASSEASGEYNEQFF. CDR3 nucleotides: TGTGCCAGCAGTGAAGCTAGCGGGGAATACAATGAGCAGTTCTTC.

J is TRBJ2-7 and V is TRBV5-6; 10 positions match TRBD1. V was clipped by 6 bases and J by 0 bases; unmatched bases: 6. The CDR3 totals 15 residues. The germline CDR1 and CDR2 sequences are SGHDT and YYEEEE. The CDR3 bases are TGTGCCAGCAACCGGGACAGGGGATTCTCCTACGAGCAGTACTTC. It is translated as CASNRDRGFSYEQYF.

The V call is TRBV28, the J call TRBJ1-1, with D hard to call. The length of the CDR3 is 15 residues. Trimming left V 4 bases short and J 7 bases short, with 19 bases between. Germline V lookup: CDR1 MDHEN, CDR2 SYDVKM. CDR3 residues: CASSSFFGFGVEAFF. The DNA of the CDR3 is TGTGCCAGCAGTTCCTTTTTCGGGTTTGGCGTTGAAGCTTTCTTT.

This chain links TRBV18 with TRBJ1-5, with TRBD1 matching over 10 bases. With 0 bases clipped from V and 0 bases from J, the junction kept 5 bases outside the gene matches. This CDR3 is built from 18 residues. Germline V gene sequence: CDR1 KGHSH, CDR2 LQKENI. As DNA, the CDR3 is TGTGCCAGCTCACCACCGGCGGGACAGGGGTCTAGCAATCAGCCCCAGCATTTT. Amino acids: CASSPPAGQGSSNQPQHF.

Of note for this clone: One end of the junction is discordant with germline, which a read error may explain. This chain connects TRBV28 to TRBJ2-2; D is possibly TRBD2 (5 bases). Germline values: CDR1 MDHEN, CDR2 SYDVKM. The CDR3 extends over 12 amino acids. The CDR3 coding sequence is TGTACCAGCATCGGGATCACCGGGGAGCTGTTTTTT. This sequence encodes CTSIGITGELFF.

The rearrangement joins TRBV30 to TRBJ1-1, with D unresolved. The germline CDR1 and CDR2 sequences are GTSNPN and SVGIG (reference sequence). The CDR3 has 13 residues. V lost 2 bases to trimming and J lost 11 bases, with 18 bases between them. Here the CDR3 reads CAWSIPQTRSAFF. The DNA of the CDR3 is TGTGCCTGGAGTATCCCCCAGACTCGCAGCGCTTTCTTT.

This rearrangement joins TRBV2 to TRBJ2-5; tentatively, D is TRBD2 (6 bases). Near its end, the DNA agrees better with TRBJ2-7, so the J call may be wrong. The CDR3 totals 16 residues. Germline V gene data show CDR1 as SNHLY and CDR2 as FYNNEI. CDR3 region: CASLDLLAATSYEQYF. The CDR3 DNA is TGTGCCAGCTTGGACCTTTTAGCGGCAACCTCCTACGAGCAGTACTTC.

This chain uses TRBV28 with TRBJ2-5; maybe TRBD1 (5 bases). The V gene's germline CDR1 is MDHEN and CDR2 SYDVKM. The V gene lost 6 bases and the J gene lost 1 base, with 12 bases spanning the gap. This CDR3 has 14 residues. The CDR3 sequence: CASRQESRQETQYF. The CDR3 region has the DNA TGTGCCAGCAGACAGGAGTCACGCCAAGAGACCCAGTACTTC.

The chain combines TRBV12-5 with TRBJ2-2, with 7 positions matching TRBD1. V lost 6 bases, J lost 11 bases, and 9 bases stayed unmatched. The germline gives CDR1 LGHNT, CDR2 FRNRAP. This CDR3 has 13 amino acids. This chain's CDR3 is CASGVNRGRELFF. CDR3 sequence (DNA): TGTGCTAGTGGCGTAAACAGGGGCCGCGAGCTGTTTTTT.

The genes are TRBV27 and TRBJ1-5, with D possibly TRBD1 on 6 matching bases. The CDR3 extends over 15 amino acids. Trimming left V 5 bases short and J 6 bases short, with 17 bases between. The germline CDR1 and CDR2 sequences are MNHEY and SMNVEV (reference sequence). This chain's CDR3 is CASSLQQGKGQPQHF. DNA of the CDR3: TGTGCCAGCAGTCTTCAACAGGGAAAGGGTCAGCCCCAGCATTTT.